The 20 T cell receptor beta chains given below trace back to one sample, sequenced in a study of blood T cell repertoires in COVID-19 (dated by TCRdb to about 2020). Library creation used the immunoSEQ multiplex PCR assay. This immuneACCESS table, as held by TCRdb, lists in-frame sequences with V and J called but not all clones. Of the missing ones, under half trace to an unresolved V gene in checked studies; the others have no known cause. The sample contains roughly 300,000 clones, less than 85% of them found a single time. The top ten clones comprise more than 1.1% of the sample. Sequencing was carried out using peripheral blood. These receptors all stem from a human donor with COVID-19, enrolled during active disease. The donor label of this sample is uncertain.

J is TRBJ2-2 and V is TRBV11-2; D is undetermined. The V gene lost 7 bases and the J gene lost 6 bases, with 24 bases spanning the gap. This CDR3 comprises 17 residues. Germline CDR1 and CDR2: SGHAT and FQNNGV. The CDR3 nucleotides are TGTGCCAGCACCACCAGACCCCCCGCGGAAGGCGCCGGGGAGCTGTTTTTT. It encodes CASTTRPPAEGAGELFF. Drawing the rest from reference TRBV11-2 and TRBJ2-2, the complete variable domain is EAGVAQSPRYKIIEKRQSVAFWCNPISGHATLYWYQQILGQGPKLLIQFQNNGVVDDSQLPKDRFSAERLKGVDSTLKIQPAKLEDSAVYLCASTTRPPAEGAGELFFGEGSRLTVL.

The chain combines TRBV7-9 with TRBJ1-6, with unresolved D. Germline lookup yields CDR1 SEHNR and CDR2 FQNEAQ (reference sequence). CDR3 length: 12 amino acids. Trimming shortened V by 5 bases and J by 19 bases, and 18 bases separated the two germline ends. The CDR3, as DNA: TGTGCCAGCAGCCGTCCCGGGGAGAGGGAACACTTT. Amino acids: CASSRPGEREHF.

This clone came up a few times. This chain connects TRBV19 to TRBJ1-2; TRBD1 matches at 8 bases. The CDR3 is made up of 14 amino acids. V was pared by 4 bases and J by 0 bases, with 1 base of the junction left unmatched. CDR1 and CDR2 (germline): LNHDA, SQIVND (reference sequence). The CDR3 sequence: CASSNRGANYGYTF. In DNA form, the CDR3 reads TGTGCCAGTAGTAACAGGGGGGCTAACTATGGCTACACCTTC.

V and J are TRBV9 and TRBJ2-1, with a weak D call TRBD1 (5 bases). There are 15 residues in the CDR3. Trimming took 2 bases from V and 5 from J, leaving 14 bases between them. Germline lookup yields CDR1 SGDLS and CDR2 YYNGEE. The CDR3 DNA follows: TGTGCCAGCAGCGTGGCCCCCTGGGGCAACAATGAGCAGTTCTTC. Amino acid sequence: CASSVAPWGNNEQFF.

The chain couples TRBV28 to TRBJ2-1; the D gene is possibly TRBD2 (6 bases). V gave up 3 bases and J gave up 1 base, with 13 bases separating them. The CDR3 is 16 amino acids. From germline, CDR1 is MDHEN and CDR2 SYDVKM. The CDR3 sequence: CASSFLRDTSYNEQFF. CDR3 in DNA: TGTGCCAGCAGTTTTTTGCGGGATACTTCCTACAATGAGCAGTTCTTC.

The chain joins TRBV5-5 to TRBJ2-2; the match to TRBD2 covers 10 bases. Germline CDR1 and CDR2: SGHKS and YYEKEE (reference sequence). This CDR3 is 15 amino acids long. V shed 4 bases, J shed 7 bases, and the junction held 7 bases outside the gene matches. CDR3 residues: CASSRLAGVGGELFF. CDR3 DNA sequence: TGTGCCAGCAGCCGGCTAGCGGGAGTGGGCGGGGAGCTGTTTTTT.

The chain employs TRBV30 and TRBJ2-1; 16 nucleotides agree with TRBD2. The CDR3 runs to 14 residues. J was trimmed by 15 bases and V by 2 bases; bases with no gene match: 7. CDR1 and CDR2 from the germline V gene are GTSNPN and SVGIG (reference sequence). The CDR3 region has the DNA TGTGCCTGGAGTTCGGGACTAGCGGGAGGGATGGTGTTCTTC. It specifies CAWSSGLAGGMVFF. Variable domain in full (rest from reference TRBV30 and TRBJ2-1): SQTIHQWPATLVQPVGSPLSLECTVEGTSNPNLYWYRQAAGRGLQLLFYSVGIGQISSEVPQNLSASRPQDRQFILSSKKLLLSDSGFYLCAWSSGLAGGMVFFGPGTRLTVL.

V gene TRBV27 combines with J gene TRBJ1-1, with D possibly matching TRBD1 (5 bases). Germline CDR1 and CDR2: MNHEY and SMNVEV (reference sequence). The CDR3 has 17 residues. The germline V and J ends were trimmed by 4 bases and 5 bases, with 23 bases remaining between them. CDR3 in DNA: TGTGCCAGCAGTTCGTTAAACCACAGGCCGCCTGGAACTGAAGCTTTCTTT. Its protein is CASSSLNHRPPGTEAFF.

CDR3 protein: CASSFPGGMNTEAFF. The CDR3 DNA sequence: TGTGCCAGCAGCTTCCCAGGGGGCATGAACACTGAAGCTTTCTTT. The rearrangement uses TRBV5-4 and TRBJ1-1; 8 bases are a match to TRBD1. CDR1 SGHNT and CDR2 YYREEE come from the germline V gene (reference sequence). This CDR3 has 15 residues. J was trimmed by 0 bases and V by 2 bases; bases with no gene match: 3.

The chain uses TRBV30 and TRBJ1-1, with 7 bases fitting TRBD1. The CDR3 is 15 residues long. With V trimmed by 5 bases and J by 3 bases, 12 bases remained unmatched. Germline CDR1 reads GTSNPN; CDR2 reads SVGIG (reference sequence). CDR3 DNA: TGTGCCTGGCTGACAGGGTACAGACTGGACACTGAAGCTTTCTTT. This codes for CAWLTGYRLDTEAFF.

This clone has a count of ten or more. The chain has TRBV30 and TRBJ2-2; 11 positions agree with TRBD2. The CDR3 covers 19 residues. Germline V CDR1 and CDR2: GTSNPN, SVGIG (reference sequence). Trimming at V came to 0 bases and at J to 6 bases, leaving 15 bases not matched to a gene. CDR3 in amino acids: CAWSVNPMGLAVKSGELFF. CDR3 sequence (DNA): TGTGCCTGGAGTGTCAACCCCATGGGACTAGCGGTAAAATCCGGGGAGCTGTTTTTT.

The chain employs TRBV7-9 and TRBJ2-1; 7 bases align to TRBD1. V dropped 2 bases and J dropped 1; count of bases not matched to a gene: 5. In germline, CDR1 is SEHNR, CDR2 FQNEAQ (reference sequence). The CDR3 totals 16 residues. CDR3 sequence reads: CASSLRGGESYNEQFF. CDR3 nucleotide sequence: TGTGCCAGCAGCTTAAGAGGGGGCGAATCCTACAATGAGCAGTTCTTC.

V gene TRBV11-2 combines with J gene TRBJ1-3; weak D call: TRBD1 (5 bases). Germline CDR1 reads SGHAT; CDR2 reads FQNNGV. The CDR3 runs to 15 residues. V lost 2 bases and J lost 8, with 16 bases in between. CDR3 loop: CASSLRTGPVDTIYF. DNA of the CDR3: TGTGCCAGCAGCTTACGTACAGGTCCCGTGGACACCATATATTTT.

The chain recombines TRBV3-1 (or the pseudogene TRBV3-2) with TRBJ2-5; 7 bases fit TRBD2. The CDR3 has 15 amino acids. Losses at the gene ends were 0 bases for V and 9 bases for J; bases not matched to a gene: 10. CDR1 LGHDT and CDR2 YNNKEL come from the germline V gene (reference sequence). CDR3 loop: CASSQDFRTGGSQYF. The CDR3 nucleotides read TGTGCCAGCAGCCAAGATTTCCGGACGGGAGGTTCCCAGTACTTC.

This clone was seen a single time. The rearrangement links TRBV4-1 to TRBJ1-4; TRBD1 is a possible D gene (5 bases). The CDR3 sequence is 16 residues long. V was clipped by 1 base and J by 8 bases, with 17 bases between them. CDR1 is MGHRA and CDR2 is YSYEKL in the germline V gene. The CDR3 DNA reads as TGCGCCAGCAGCCAAGTCGCCATGGGGCGAAGGGAAAAACTGTTTTTT. It yields the protein CASSQVAMGRREKLFF.

The V and J genes are TRBV7-8 and TRBJ2-7, with a tentative D call TRBD2 (6 bases). V lost 5 bases and J lost 9, with 17 bases in between. CDR3 size: 13 residues. Germline V gene data show CDR1 as SGHVS and CDR2 as FQNEAQ. CDR3 DNA: TGTGCCAGCAGCACAGAGCGGGTTACGCGGCAGTACTTC. It translates to CASSTERVTRQYF.

The chain combines TRBV6-5 with TRBJ1-2, with unresolved D. The CDR3 has 14 residues. Germline V lookup: CDR1 MNHEY, CDR2 SVGAGI. V gave up 2 bases and J gave up 5 bases, with 12 bases separating them. The CDR3 region is CASSYPGDPYGYTF. In DNA, the CDR3 is TGTGCCAGCAGTTACCCGGGAGATCCATATGGCTACACCTTC.

In DNA form, the CDR3 reads TGTGCCAGCAGCGTAGGCGGGAGTGGCTACAATGAGCAGTTCTTC. It codes for CASSVGGSGYNEQFF. The J gene is TRBJ2-1, the V gene TRBV9; TRBD2 matches at 7 bases. V lost 0 bases and J lost 3; bases outside the gene matches: 3. Germline-derived CDR1 and CDR2 are SGDLS and YYNGEE. The CDR3 spans 15 residues.

This clone has at least ten counts. The chain employs TRBV11-3 and TRBJ2-1; D is unclear. V lost 1 base to trimming and J lost 6 bases, with 7 bases between them. The CDR3 runs to 13 residues. Germline V lookup: CDR1 SGHNT, CDR2 YENEEA. The CDR3 nucleotides read TGTGCCAGCAGCTTAGGCATGCGCAATGAGCAGTTCTTC. It yields the protein CASSLGMRNEQFF.

This clone has only one observation. The J gene is TRBJ1-6, the V gene TRBV6-5, with 9 bases matching TRBD1. The CDR3 consists of 14 residues. Germline loops: CDR1 MNHEY, CDR2 SVGAGI. The V segment lost 8 bases and the J segment 10 bases; nucleotides outside the gene matches: 9. Here the CDR3 reads CASARDRESSPLHF. The CDR3 nucleotides read TGTGCCAGCGCCCGGGACAGGGAAAGCTCACCCCTCCACTTT.